A selection of T cell receptor beta chains follows, all from one sample in a study of molecular identifiers for immune sequencing clone quantification. TCRdb called the PCR reads again in MiXCR, with one record for every CDR3 protein. The sample holds some 680,000 distinct CDR3 sequences, less than 30% seen once. Sequenced input: naive CD8+ T cells from blood, with Jurkat cell RNA spiked in. The receptors originated from a human donor in good health. Some libraries in this study had Jurkat cell RNA spiked in. Both conserved end residues are part of each CDR3. The D gene is left open where the match is weak. Clone sizes are given selectively: once, few, many, or a class where the clone is expanded.

v_gene	j_gene	d_gene	abundance	CDR3nt	CDR3aa
TRBV19	TRBJ2-7	TRBD2	few	TGTGCCAGTAACGCGGGAGGAACGGAGTACTTC	CASNAGGTEYF
TRBV11-1	TRBJ2-5	.	.	TGTGCCAGCAGCCCATGGACAGCGTACCAAGAGACCCAGTACTTC	CASSPWTAYQETQYF
TRBV5-1	TRBJ1-1	.	many	TGCGCCAGCAGCTTGGCCCCAGGAGATAAAATGAACACTGAAGCTTTCTTT	CASSLAPGDKMNTEAFF
TRBV28	TRBJ2-3	TRBD1	many	TGTGCCAGCAGTTTGAGGACAGGGGTCGCAGATACGCAGTATTTT	CASSLRTGVADTQYF
TRBV5-6	TRBJ2-7	.	.	TGTGGCAGCAGCTTGTCGCCCTCAGCATCCTACGAGCAGTACTTC	CGSSLSPSASYEQYF
TRBV2	TRBJ2-7	.	.	TGTGCCAGCAGTGGCGAGGTCTCCTACGAGCAGTACTTC	CASSGEVSYEQYF
TRBV6-6	TRBJ2-5	.	few	TGTGCCAGCAGTTCAAGTATCGGGACCCAGTACTTC	CASSSSIGTQYF
TRBV4-3	TRBJ1-4	TRBD1	many	TGCGCCAGCAGCCAAGATCTTGGCAGGGGGTTCTATGGAACTAATGAAAAACTGTTTTTT	CASSQDLGRGFYGTNEKLFF
TRBV28	TRBJ2-3	.	.	TGTGCCCGCCGCTTACCCGGGCCAGGGTCGGCCGCTACGCCGTATTTT	CARRLPGPGSAATPYF
TRBV3-1	TRBJ2-2	.	.	TGTGCCAGCAGCCAAGACCTGAATGGCGGGGAGCAGTTTTTT	CASSQDLNGGEQFF
TRBV30	TRBJ1-2	.	few	TGTGCCTGGAGTGTAGGGACACCTTATGGCTACACCTTC	CAWSVGTPYGYTF
TRBV6-6	TRBJ2-5	TRBD1	many	TGTGCCAGCAGTTTAAACCGGGACAGAGAGACCCAGTACTTC	CASSLNRDRETQYF
TRBV7-9	TRBJ2-7	TRBD2	many	TGTGCCAGCAGCCCGAGGGAGGGGATGGGCTACGAGCAGTACTTC	CASSPREGMGYEQYF
TRBV6-5	TRBJ1-5	.	many	TGTGCCTCACGCGGGGGTCCCAATCAGCCCCAGCATTTT	CASRGGPNQPQHF
TRBV4-2	TRBJ1-2	.	.	TGTGCCAGCAGCCAAGAAAACCCGGGGGCCTATGGCTACACCTTC	CASSQENPGAYGYTF
TRBV20-1	TRBJ2-2	.	few	TGCAGTGCTAGAGAGGACGGAAGGAACACCGGGGAGCTGTTTTTT	CSAREDGRNTGELFF
TRBV29-1	TRBJ2-3	TRBD2	many	TGCAGCGTTGAAGGCACTAGCGGGAGGACAGATACGCAGTATTTT	CSVEGTSGRTDTQYF
TRBV6-2/TRBV6-3	TRBJ2-3	.	many	TGTGCCAGCAGTTACGGGTCAACGCAGTATTTT	CASSYGSTQYF
TRBV7-2	TRBJ2-7	.	.	TGTGCCAGCAGCCCCCCTTATTACACCGAGCAGTACTTC	CASSPPYYTEQYF
TRBV20-1	TRBJ1-5	TRBD1	few	TGCAGTGCTTTAACAGGGGGGGAGAGTCAGCCCCAGCATTTT	CSALTGGESQPQHF
TRBV12-5	TRBJ2-7	.	.	TGTGCTAGTGTCTACAGTCAAGTCTACGAGCAGTACTTC	CASVYSQVYEQYF
TRBV11-2	TRBJ2-3	TRBD2	few	TGTGCCAGCAGCTTCGTACTAGCGGCTAGCACAGATACGCAGTATTTT	CASSFVLAASTDTQYF
TRBV27	TRBJ1-5	TRBD1	few	TGTGCCAGCAGTCTAGGACAGGGCCTTAGCAATCAGCCCCAGCATTTT	CASSLGQGLSNQPQHF
TRBV27	TRBJ2-7	TRBD2	many	TGTGCCAGCAGTTTATCTGCGGGGGTCGGCGAGCAGTACTTC	CASSLSAGVGEQYF
TRBV24-1	TRBJ2-3	.	few	TGTGCCACCAGTGACAATCGGGAGATGCGAGATACGCAGTATTTT	CATSDNREMRDTQYF
TRBV5-1	TRBJ2-7	TRBD1	few	TGCGCCAGCAGCTCCTACGGGACAGGGGAAGACGAGCAGTACTTC	CASSSYGTGEDEQYF
TRBV3-1	TRBJ1-2	.	few	TGTGCCAGCAGCCAAGGTCAGGGGTATGGCTATGGCTACACCTTC	CASSQGQGYGYGYTF
TRBV20-1	TRBJ2-7	TRBD2	many	TGCAGTGCTGTTAGCGGGAGGTCCTACGAGCAGTACTTC	CSAVSGRSYEQYF
TRBV7-9	TRBJ2-3	TRBD2	.	TGTGCCAGCAGCTTAGGGACTAGCGGGAGGGGAGATACGCAGTATTTT	CASSLGTSGRGDTQYF
TRBV2	TRBJ2-7	.	few	TGTGCCAGCAGGGCCCTCGGGGAGCCCTACGAGCAGTACTTC	CASRALGEPYEQYF
TRBV20-1	TRBJ2-7	TRBD2	.	TGCAGTGCTAGAGACGGGCGGGAGAGGGCTTACGAGCAGTACTTC	CSARDGRERAYEQYF
TRBV4-3	TRBJ1-3	TRBD1	many	TGCGCCAGCAGCCCCAGTCGGGGACAGTATAGCTCTGGAAACACCATATATTTT	CASSPSRGQYSSGNTIYF
TRBV19	TRBJ2-1	TRBD2	.	TGTGCCAGTAGTATGGCTAGCGGGGGTGAGCAGTTCTTC	CASSMASGGEQFF
TRBV27	TRBJ2-3	TRBD2	few	TGTGCCAGCGGATCTAGCGGGAGTCCCGATACGCAGTATTTT	CASGSSGSPDTQYF
TRBV2	TRBJ1-6	.	few	TGTGCCAGTTCTGCGGGTTCACCCCTCCACTTT	CASSAGSPLHF
TRBV28	TRBJ2-5	TRBD2	many	TGTGCCAGCAGTCCGGGACTAGCGGAAGAGACCCAGTACTTC	CASSPGLAEETQYF
TRBV19	TRBJ1-5	.	many	TGTGCCAGTAGTATTGCGGAGAGCCTCAGCAATCAGCCCCAGCATTTT	CASSIAESLSNQPQHF
TRBV19	TRBJ2-1	.	.	TGTGCCAGTAGTATAGGACCAGAGCAGTTCTTC	CASSIGPEQFF
TRBV5-1	TRBJ2-7	TRBD1	many	TGCGCCAGCAGCCCGATCGGGACAGTCGCCGAGCAGTACTTC	CASSPIGTVAEQYF
TRBV20-1	TRBJ2-2	TRBD2	.	TGCAGTGCTAGAGAGGGCGGGGGGGCCTCCGGGAAGCTGTTTTTT	CSAREGGGASGKLFF
TRBV18	TRBJ2-7	.	.	TGTGCCAGCTCACCGGGTCACCTCGGCTCCGAGCAGTACTTC	CASSPGHLGSEQYF
TRBV29-1	TRBJ2-1	.	few	TGCAGCGTTGAACCGAGGGAGAGTTACAATGAGCAGTTCTTC	CSVEPRESYNEQFF
TRBV5-4	TRBJ1-3	.	many	TGTGCCAGCAGCTCTGGACCGGACTCTGGAAACACCATATATTTT	CASSSGPDSGNTIYF